This TCR beta chain originates from a study of cytomegalovirus exposure and HLA in healthy donors (dated by TCRdb to the late 2010s). Background on the whole study: According to an earlier analysis of a few hundred of the donors, about 180 million T cells yielded 100 million or so unique TCR beta sequences and less than 300 Gb of sequence data. The study profiled the T cell repertoires of 666 subjects by immunosequencing and related them to cytomegalovirus serostatus. In the later analysis, no new phenotypic data were used to find candidate immune exposures; instead, reliance was placed on TCR beta sequences and their occurrence across donors. The genetic ancestry cluster associated with self-reported Caucasian donors included about 84% of the roughly 400 genotyped donors. The study combined high-throughput TCR immunosequencing, statistical association of individual TCRs with disease status, and machine learning to predict cytomegalovirus infection status. Among about 410 genotyped donors of the cohort, an average of approximately 220,000 unique TCR beta nucleotide sequences was sequenced per donor, of which roughly 18% were non-productive. HLA typing included class I and class II loci at four-digit resolution. The number of typed donors differed by locus: about 629-630 for A, B, C, DRB1 and DQB1; approximately 520 for DQA1; approximately 610 for DPA1; and 400 to 480 for DPB1. Besides the first cohort of hundreds of subjects, a separate validation cohort made up of over 95 different subjects was used. A later genetic analysis used genome-wide SNP genotypes for about 65% of the roughly 670 donors, treating that subset as a discovery cohort. The aim of the study was to test whether cataloging public T cell receptors could identify signatures of past pathogen exposure. Every discovery cohort repertoire had been produced on one sequencing platform. Because of strong linkage in the cohort, a handful of DR-DQ haplotypes were treated as single units for association and clustering. To study patterns of TCR occurrence, a later analysis re-analyzed previously published TCR beta repertoires from 700 or so donors and added high-resolution HLA genotyping. Alongside the repertoire data, information on donor age, sex, ethnicity and CMV serostatus was compiled. To decide whether each TCR beta V gene segment behaved as functional or pseudogenic, an earlier analysis of approximately 620 of the donors relied on high-throughput TCR beta sequencing. An early release covering about 600 HLA-typed donors comprised roughly 300 gigabases of sequencing data and some 79 million unique TCR sequences. Overall results and qualifications from the work: In a later analysis, HLA-associated TCR beta chains showed more clonal expansion and lower generation probabilities than non-associated chains that were equally common. In the study, some 160 TCR beta chains were listed as associated with cytomegalovirus. According to a later analysis, parvovirus B19, influenza, CMV and Epstein-Barr virus appeared linked to several top co-occurrence clusters. An earlier analysis of around 540 of the donors showed that most TCR beta V segments appeared in productive rearrangements either about 87% or about 30% of the time, which broadly matched IMGT annotations. Immune exposure information for the cohort was limited to CMV serostatus. A further reported finding was that TCR beta sequences accurately predicted the HLA-A and HLA-B alleles for most subjects in the first cohort. Some IMGT-functional V segments, including TRBV6-2 and TRBV6-3, could not be told apart with the 87-base-pair reads, so those segments were excluded. Most TCR sequences were seen in very few donors, while some public TCRs were found in many individuals. In both the original and validation cohorts, the classifier was reported to diagnose cytomegalovirus status with high specificity and sensitivity. The cohort was sequenced for TCR beta chains only, and without alpha or paired-chain data the features that could be detected were limited. In a later analysis, most CMV-associated TCR beta chains were found to appear HLA-restricted, with HLA associations seemingly driven largely by CMV exposure. When HLA alleles, especially DR and DQ, strongly co-occurred, TCR associations were difficult to assign to individual alleles. Because counts were too low, roughly 17 rarely observed V segments, including chromosome 9 orphons, were left out of the earlier analysis of approximately 500 of the donors. Compared with the 666-donor mean, donors in an Asian-associated ancestry cluster had fewer N-insertions in productive TCRs, according to a later genetic analysis. The presence/absence analyses assumed that sequencing depth was roughly uniform across donors, and that assumption may not be true. A later analysis found that TCR association rates varied across HLA loci, with DRB1 alleles showing the most associated TCRs and HLA-C alleles the fewest. In vitro tests confirmed that three of the cytomegalovirus-associated TCR beta chains recognize cytomegalovirus antigens. A cluster of highly shared sequence variants was judged likely to represent a technical artifact of the sequencing pipeline. Correlated functional status among segregating V segments might reflect linkage disequilibrium, but an unknown experimental factor could not be ruled out. At a false discovery rate of 0.05, a later analysis linked roughly 17,000 TCR beta sequences to specific HLA alleles. Because HLA typing was unavailable for some donors at each locus, only the typed subset was used in association tests. The authors suggested that the approach could potentially be generalized to other disease states and immunological phenotypes. A later genetic analysis associated a missense DCLRE1C variant with V-gene and J-gene trimming of TCR beta chains, and an independent cohort replicated the association.

From the germline V gene, CDR1 is ENHRY and CDR2 is SYGVKD. V is cut by 6 bases and J by 4 bases, and the space between the germline ends is 15 bases. The CDR3 covers 14 residues, taking in both the cysteine and the phenylalanine. The only DNA kept is the CDR3, 42 bases in frame from the first base. The library was produced with the immunoSEQ multiplex PCR assay. The multiplex PCR relied on a mix of 60 forward primers for TCR Vbeta segments and 13 reverse primers for TCR Jbeta segments. Amplification of the CDR3 region of rearranged TCR beta genes was performed with a multiplex PCR assay on genomic DNA. The amplified TCR beta libraries were sequenced on the Illumina HiSeq System as 87-base-pair reads. The study's own analysis went as follows. A later analysis counted about 82 million unique TCR beta chains across the 666 repertoires, and about 10 million of these chains were shared by at least two donors. Raw reads were error-corrected and collapsed into unique sequences by a nearest-neighbor algorithm in which closely related sequences were merged to remove PCR and sequencing errors. Alignment of CDR3 sequences to IMGT reference sequences was used to assign V, D and J gene segments. For a sequence to be retained, at least a six-nucleotide match to both a V gene segment and a J gene segment was required. A rearrangement counted as productive if the CDR3 had no stop codons and remained in frame with V and J, and every other rearrangement counted as non-productive. Following IMGT convention, CDR3 was defined as the stretch from the second conserved V-encoded cysteine to the conserved J-encoded phenylalanine. The earlier analysis of about 560 of the donors excluded any sequence lacking an unambiguous match to a single V gene segment. In an earlier analysis of around 590 of the donors, a V segment was called functional when productive rearrangements were above 56.7%, and segregating when the standard deviation between donors exceeded 5%. A statistical classification framework was built for diagnosing cytomegalovirus status from the catalog of TCR beta chain sequences. In a later analysis, V and J genes were assigned by comparing TCR nucleotide sequences against IMGT/GENE-DB human TR gene sequences. A later analysis assigned CDR3 sequences and most-parsimonious VDJ recombination scenarios with the TCRdist pipeline. In a later analysis, each TCR beta chain was defined by its CDR3 amino acid sequence together with its V-gene family, and reads lacking a unique V-gene family were excluded. In a later analysis, 500 to 650 highly shared, low-generation-probability nucleotide sequences were removed to address suspected cross-contamination and a sequencing artifact. A later analysis calculated a clonal expansion index for each public chain from normalized within-repertoire ranks of inferred template counts. Generation probabilities in a later analysis came from a VDJ recombination model fitted to out-of-frame rearrangements, and those results were checked against IGoR. In a later analysis, TCR-TCR, TCR-HLA and TCR-CMV co-occurrence was scored with hypergeometric tests, and a repertoire-size bias correction was applied to TCR pairs. A later analysis estimated false discovery rates by permuting HLA or CMV assignments 20 times. In a later analysis, co-occurring TCRs were grouped using DBSCAN, and TCRdist sequence similarity was added for clustering within HLA-allele-positive subsets. Repertoires with fewer than 30,000 or more than 120,000 public chains were left out of co-occurrence clustering, as were a handful of repertoires with anomalous nucleotide sharing. The source is immuneACCESS, and TCRdb retained only in-frame sequences with V and J called. Part of the clones is not carried over; for the studies checked, unresolved V genes explain less than half of this, and the remainder is unexplained. Clone size and the V and J calls come from that table; the DNA yielded D and trimming. This sample has under 200,000 clones in its table, and 65% to 80% of those were observed once. The ten largest clones take up approximately 0.73% of the sample.

The cohort was made up of approximately 670 healthy bone marrow donors. At the time of sampling, every cohort member was nominally healthy, though immune exposures that went unrecorded were likely present. The donor tested CMV seronegative and was one of the 352 seronegative cohort members. A peripheral blood sample was collected from each donor, and TCR beta sequencing was performed on peripheral blood mononuclear cells. Genomic DNA extraction from the blood cell samples was performed with the Qiagen DNeasy Blood Extraction Kit. In regard to this clone: There is no known antigen for this receptor. Base qualities are not provided; no much larger clone lies one nucleotide away.

Sequenced input: PBMCs. The rearrangement joined TRBV10-3 to TRBJ1-1; TRBD1 could be the D gene, as 6 bases match. The TCR comes from a woman aged 40 to 49 in good health and CMV-seronegative. The CDR3 in this case is CAISYRDEGTEAFF. The DNA is TGTGCCATCAGCTACAGGGATGAGGGCACTGAAGCTTTCTTT.